Below, 10 T cell receptor beta chains from the same sample are listed, as sequenced in a study of cytomegalovirus exposure and HLA in healthy donors. Both 60 Vbeta primers and 13 Jbeta primers went into the PCR. TCRdb's copy holds only in-frame clones and misses some; the assay was immunoSEQ multiplex PCR. The sample shows some 120,000 clones, roughly 82% of them seen only once. The specimen was PBMCs. The origin of the receptors is a woman between 35 and 50 years old in good health and CMV-seropositive.

This clone was detected a few times. This rearrangement joins TRBV28 to TRBJ1-1; the D is unclear. CDR1 and CDR2 from the germline V gene are MDHEN and SYDVKM. This CDR3 contains 15 residues. The germline V and J ends were trimmed by 6 bases and 0 bases, with 14 bases remaining between them. The DNA for the CDR3 is TGTGCCAGCAGGGGAGTCGTGGGGATGAACACTGAAGCTTTCTTT. Translation: CASRGVVGMNTEAFF.

Comment on this clone: Other DNA sequences in the sample encode the same CDR3. The V call is TRBV30, the J call TRBJ2-5, with D perhaps matching TRBD1 (7 bases). This CDR3 spans 12 amino acids. The germline CDR1 and CDR2 sequences are GTSNPN and SVGIG (reference sequence). V lost 5 bases and J lost 5, with 12 bases in between. The DNA of the CDR3 is TGTGCCTGGTCTCCAGGGGGGGAGACCCAGTACTTC. As protein: CAWSPGGETQYF. Full variable domain (remainder filled in from reference TRBV30 and TRBJ2-5): SQTIHQWPATLVQPVGSPLSLECTVEGTSNPNLYWYRQAAGRGLQLLFYSVGIGQISSEVPQNLSASRPQDRQFILSSKKLLLSDSGFYLCAWSPGGETQYFGPGTRLLVL.

CDR3 coding DNA: TGCGCCAGCAGCTTGGGGTCAGAACAAGAGACCCAGTACTTC. It translates to CASSLGSEQETQYF. The V and J genes are TRBV5-1 and TRBJ2-5; no reliable D call. The V end lost 0 bases, the J end lost 2 bases, and 8 bases lay between the germline ends. This CDR3 is built from 14 residues. In germline, CDR1 is SGHRS, CDR2 YFSETQ.

The CDR3 region is CASTSEGAYNEQFF. CDR3 coding DNA: TGTGCCAGTACGTCTGAGGGGGCGTACAATGAGCAGTTCTTC. The chain joins TRBV19 to TRBJ2-1, with TRBD1 matching over 7 bases. J gave up 4 bases and V 7 bases, and 7 bases lay outside the gene matches. From germline, CDR1 is LNHDA and CDR2 SQIVND (reference sequence). The length of the CDR3 is 14 residues.

About this clone itself: The conserved phenylalanine or tryptophan is not found at the CDR3 terminus, so this likely reflects a read error. The CDR3 protein is CAWIGPIRTEAFV. The CDR3 nucleotides read TGTGCCTGGATAGGTCCCATCCGGACTGAAGCTTTCGTT. J is TRBJ1-1 and V is TRBV30; D remains unclear. With 4 bases removed from V and 5 bases from J, the gap between germline ends came to 14 bases. The CDR3 consists of 13 residues. Germline V CDR1 and CDR2: GTSNPN, SVGIG (reference sequence).

This rearrangement joins TRBV6-6 to TRBJ2-1; tentative D call: TRBD1 (5 bases). The CDR3 has 14 residues. V was clipped by 7 bases and J by 3 bases, with 13 bases between them. Germline V CDR1 and CDR2: MNHNY, SVGAGI (reference sequence). CDR3 residues: CASTVAGHYNEQFF. The CDR3 nucleotides read TGTGCCAGCACCGTGGCCGGACACTACAATGAGCAGTTCTTC.

This rearrangement joins TRBV7-9 to TRBJ1-2; 8 bases line up with TRBD1. With V trimmed by 2 bases and J by 8 bases, 4 bases remained unmatched. Per germline, CDR1 SEHNR and CDR2 FQNEAQ (reference sequence). This CDR3 comprises 13 residues. CDR3 amino acids: CASSLQGAFGYTF. In DNA form, the CDR3 reads TGTGCCAGCAGCTTACAGGGGGCGTTCGGCTACACCTTC. The variable domain in full, completed from reference TRBV7-9 and TRBJ1-2, reads DTGVSQNPRHKITKRGQNVTFRCDPISEHNRLYWYRQTLGQGPEFLTYFQNEAQLEKSRLLSDRFSAERPKGSFSTLEIQRTEQGDSAMYLCASSLQGAFGYTFGSGTRLTVV.

The rearrangement links TRBV5-1 to TRBJ2-7; 7 positions agree with TRBD1. The V segment lost 3 bases and the J segment 2 bases; nucleotides outside the gene matches: 8. The CDR3 is 15 amino acids. Germline V gene data show CDR1 as SGHRS and CDR2 as YFSETQ. The DNA for the CDR3 is TGCGCCAGCAGCTCGGTACGGGACAGCCCCTACGAGCAGTACTTC. Its protein product is CASSSVRDSPYEQYF.

The V and J genes are TRBV18 and TRBJ2-1; 7 nucleotides line up with TRBD2. Germline CDR1 KGHSH, CDR2 LQKENI. The CDR3 extends over 17 amino acids. J was trimmed by 0 bases and V by 3 bases; bases with no gene match: 8. The CDR3 loop is CASSPGAGRTSYNEQFF. CDR3 nucleotides: TGTGCCAGCTCACCCGGAGCGGGACGTACCTCCTACAATGAGCAGTTCTTC.

The table lists this clone with a few counts. This sequence joins TRBV19 and TRBJ1-2; 7 bases are shared with TRBD1. The CDR3 has 14 amino acids. Germline lookup yields CDR1 LNHDA and CDR2 SQIVND (reference sequence). V trimming: 6 bases; J trimming: 5 bases; junction bases outside the gene matches: 9. The CDR3 sequence is CASRSAGTDYGYTF. The CDR3 DNA follows: TGTGCCAGTAGATCCGCCGGGACAGATTATGGCTACACCTTC.